Below, one T cell receptor beta chain is given with its context. Its antigen is as yet unknown. CDR3 length equals 17 residues. Germline-derived CDR1 and CDR2 are MNHEY and SMNVEV (reference sequence). V was trimmed by 6 bases and J by 5 bases, leaving 23 bases between them. Study outcomes and limitations: Tumor Treg TCRs overlapped most with tumor naive CD4+ cells. Tumor memory CD4+ T cell TCR gene usage clustered with blood and lymph node memory CD4+ cells and lymph node naive CD4+ cells.

The memory fraction was CD4+CD45RO+CD25- cells. Constant-region reverse primers amplified full-length variable regions, followed by semi-nested Nested Universal Primer A PCR. One entry per CDR3 protein results from TCRdb running MiXCR on the 5' RACE reads. The data show 25,000 to 40,000 distinct CDR3 sequences, around 22% seen once. Sequences were obtained from memory CD4+ T cells sorted from blood. Described subset: memory CD4+ T cells, CD4+CD45RO+CD25-. The sequence came from a female donor with breast cancer. The chain links TRBV27 to TRBJ1-5; the D gene is possibly TRBD1 (6 bases). CDR3 DNA sequence: TGTGCCAGCAGCCCTATTAGGGTACAGGGTGGGGATCAGCCCCAGCATTTT. The encoded protein is CASSPIRVQGGDQPQHF.